This TCR beta chain derives from a study of cytomegalovirus exposure and HLA in healthy donors. Study-wide findings and caveats: Reportedly, a later analysis found an Asian-associated ancestry cluster had fewer N-insertions than the approximately 700-donor mean. TCR beta sequences reportedly predicted the HLA-A and HLA-B alleles of most subjects accurately. Three chains linked to CMV were shown in vitro to be specific for CMV antigens. Sequencing had likely introduced a cluster of highly shared sequence variants as an artifact.

This PCR relied on a set of 60 Vbeta primers and 13 Jbeta primers. Clones were read by immunoSEQ multiplex PCR, and TCRdb kept only the in-frame ones, dropping some. The table includes 150,000 or so clones, around 84% detected once. Points on this clone: The antigen is unknown.

This CDR3 has 14 amino acids. The germline CDR1 and CDR2 sequences are MDHEN and SYDVKM. J lost 4 bases, V lost 6 bases, and 6 bases had no gene match. The gene calls are TRBV28 and TRBJ2-3, with TRBD1 identical over 8 bases. The sequence was collected from a middle-aged woman in good health and CMV-seropositive. The source material was PBMCs. The CDR3 loop reads CASSPGQGPDTQYF. The CDR3 nucleotides read TGTGCCAGCAGCCCCGGACAGGGCCCAGATACGCAGTATTTT.